Following are 5 T cell receptor beta chains from one sample sequenced in a study of blood T cell repertoires in COVID-19. Produced via immunoSEQ multiplex PCR; TCRdb's table is partial and in-frame only. The repertoire consists of about 200,000 clones, with 92% occurring once and the leading ten covering around 1.2%. Sequenced sample: peripheral blood. The receptors were gathered from a man aged 25 to 40 with acute or convalescent COVID-19.

This clone was observed once. V and J are TRBV7-9 and TRBJ1-2; TRBD1 matches at 11 bases. Germline V gives CDR1 SEHNR, CDR2 FQNEAQ (reference sequence). This CDR3 is 15 amino acids long. J was trimmed by 8 bases and V by 1 base; bases with no gene match: 6. The CDR3 DNA reads TGTGCCAGCAGCTTAGTCGGACAGGGGGCTAAGGGCTACACCTTC. It yields the protein CASSLVGQGAKGYTF.

V gene TRBV10-2 combines with J gene TRBJ2-1, with 10 bases lining up with TRBD1. CDR1 WSHSY and CDR2 SAAADI come from the germline V gene. J was trimmed by 9 bases and V by 8 bases; bases with no gene match: 7. The CDR3 extends over 13 amino acids. The CDR3 region has the DNA TGCGCCAGCTGGGACAGGGGAACAGCTGAGCAGTTCTTC. It is translated as CASWDRGTAEQFF.

This chain links TRBV5-4 with TRBJ2-2; 7 nucleotides agree with TRBD1. V lost 4 bases, J lost 4 bases, and 4 bases stayed unmatched. Germline V gives CDR1 SGHNT, CDR2 YYREEE (reference sequence). The CDR3 consists of 14 residues. Here the CDR3 reads CASSQTGLTGELFF. The CDR3 DNA follows: TGTGCCAGCAGCCAGACAGGGCTCACCGGGGAGCTGTTTTTT.

This chain links TRBV7-3 with TRBJ1-1; D gene ambiguous. The V and J ends lost 0 bases and 11 bases respectively, with 7 bases between them. Germline-derived CDR1 and CDR2 are SGHTA and FQGTGA. The CDR3 runs to 11 residues. The CDR3 loop reads CASSLTGRAFF. CDR3 nucleotide sequence: TGTGCCAGCAGCTTAACAGGGAGGGCTTTCTTT.

This clone was counted between two and nine times. CDR3 sequence: CASSFSSTDTQYF. CDR3 DNA sequence: TGTGCCAGCAGCTTTTCTAGCACAGATACGCAGTATTTT. This chain links TRBV13 with TRBJ2-3, with D uncertain. The germline V and J ends were trimmed by 3 bases and 0 bases, with 4 bases remaining between them. The CDR3 has 13 residues. The V gene's germline CDR1 is PRHDT and CDR2 FYEKMQ (reference sequence). Complete variable domain (other parts from reference TRBV13 and TRBJ2-3): AAGVIQSPRHLIKEKRETATLKCYPIPRHDTVYWYQQGPGQDPQFLISFYEKMQSDKGSIPDRFSAQQFSDYHSELNMSSLELGDSALYFCASSFSSTDTQYFGPGTRLTVL.